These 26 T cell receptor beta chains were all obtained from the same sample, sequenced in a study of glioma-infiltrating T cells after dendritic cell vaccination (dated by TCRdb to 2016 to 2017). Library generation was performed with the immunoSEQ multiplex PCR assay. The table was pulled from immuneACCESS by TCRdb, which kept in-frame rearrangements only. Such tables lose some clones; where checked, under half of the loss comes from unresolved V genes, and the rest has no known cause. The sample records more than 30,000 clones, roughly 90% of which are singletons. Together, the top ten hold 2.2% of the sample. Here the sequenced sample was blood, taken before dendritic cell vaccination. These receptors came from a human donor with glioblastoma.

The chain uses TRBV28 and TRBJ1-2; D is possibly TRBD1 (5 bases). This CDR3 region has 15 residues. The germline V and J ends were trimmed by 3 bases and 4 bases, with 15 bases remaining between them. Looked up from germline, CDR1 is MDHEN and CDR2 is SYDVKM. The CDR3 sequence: CASSFPGIKGYGYTF. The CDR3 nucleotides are TGTGCCAGCAGTTTCCCAGGGATTAAAGGCTATGGCTACACCTTC.

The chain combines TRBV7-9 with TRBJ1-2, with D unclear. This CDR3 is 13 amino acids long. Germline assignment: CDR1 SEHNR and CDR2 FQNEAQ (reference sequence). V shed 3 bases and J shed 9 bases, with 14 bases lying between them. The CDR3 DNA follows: TGTGCCAGCAGCTTTAGACGGTCCGGGAGCTACACCTTC. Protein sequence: CASSFRRSGSYTF.

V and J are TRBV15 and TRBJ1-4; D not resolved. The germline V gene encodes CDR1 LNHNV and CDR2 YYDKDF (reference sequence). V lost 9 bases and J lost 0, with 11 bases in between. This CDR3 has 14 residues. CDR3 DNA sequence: TGTGCCACGCGGACTGCCGCAACTAATGAAAAACTGTTTTTT. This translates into CATRTAATNEKLFF.

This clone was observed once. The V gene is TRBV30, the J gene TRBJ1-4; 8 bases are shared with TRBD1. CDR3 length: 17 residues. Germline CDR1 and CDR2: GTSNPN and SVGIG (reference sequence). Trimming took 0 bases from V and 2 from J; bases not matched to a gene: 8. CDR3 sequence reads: CAWSVGDRGSTNEKLFF. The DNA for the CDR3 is TGTGCCTGGAGTGTGGGCGACAGGGGCTCCACTAATGAAAAACTGTTTTTT.

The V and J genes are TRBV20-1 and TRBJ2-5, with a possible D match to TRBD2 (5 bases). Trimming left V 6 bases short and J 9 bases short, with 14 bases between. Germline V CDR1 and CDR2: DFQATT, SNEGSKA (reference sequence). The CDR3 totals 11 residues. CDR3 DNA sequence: TGCAGTGCCGCCCCGGGGAAGGCCCAGTACTTC. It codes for CSAAPGKAQYF.

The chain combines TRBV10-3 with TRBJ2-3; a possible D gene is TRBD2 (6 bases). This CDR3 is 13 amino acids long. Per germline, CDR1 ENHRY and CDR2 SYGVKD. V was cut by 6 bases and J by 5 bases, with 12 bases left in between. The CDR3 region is CAIRRMGGDTQYF. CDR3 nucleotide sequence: TGTGCCATCAGGCGAATGGGGGGAGATACGCAGTATTTT.

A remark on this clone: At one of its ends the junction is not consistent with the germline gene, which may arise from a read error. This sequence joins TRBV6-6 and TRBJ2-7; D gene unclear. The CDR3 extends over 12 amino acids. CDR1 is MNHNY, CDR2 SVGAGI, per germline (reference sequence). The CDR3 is CASSDSLPRQDF. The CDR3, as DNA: TGTGCCAGCAGTGACTCCCTACCCCGACAAGACTTC.

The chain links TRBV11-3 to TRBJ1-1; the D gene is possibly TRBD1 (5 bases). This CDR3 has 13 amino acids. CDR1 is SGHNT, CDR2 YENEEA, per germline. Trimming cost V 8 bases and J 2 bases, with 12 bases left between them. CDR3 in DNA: TGTGCCAGCCGTAGGACACTCAACACTGAAGCTTTCTTT. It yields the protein CASRRTLNTEAFF.

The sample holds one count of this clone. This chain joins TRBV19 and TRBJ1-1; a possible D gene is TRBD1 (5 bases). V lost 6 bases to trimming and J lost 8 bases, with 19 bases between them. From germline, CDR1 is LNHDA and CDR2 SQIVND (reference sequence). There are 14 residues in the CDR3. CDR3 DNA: TGTGCCAGTAGCGTGGCCCAGGGAACCCCGGAAGCTTTCTTT. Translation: CASSVAQGTPEAFF.

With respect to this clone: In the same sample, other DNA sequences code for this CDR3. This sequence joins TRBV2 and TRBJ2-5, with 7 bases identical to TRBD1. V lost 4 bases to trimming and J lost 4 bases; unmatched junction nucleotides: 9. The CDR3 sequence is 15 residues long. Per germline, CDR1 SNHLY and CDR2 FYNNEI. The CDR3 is CASSAWDSSGETQYF. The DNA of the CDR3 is TGTGCCAGCAGTGCCTGGGACAGTTCGGGAGAGACCCAGTACTTC.

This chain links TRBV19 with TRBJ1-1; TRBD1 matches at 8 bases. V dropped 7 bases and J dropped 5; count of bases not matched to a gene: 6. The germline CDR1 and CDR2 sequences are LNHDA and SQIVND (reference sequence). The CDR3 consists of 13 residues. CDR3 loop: CASNDRGDTEAFF. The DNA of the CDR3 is TGTGCCAGTAACGACAGGGGTGATACTGAAGCTTTCTTT.

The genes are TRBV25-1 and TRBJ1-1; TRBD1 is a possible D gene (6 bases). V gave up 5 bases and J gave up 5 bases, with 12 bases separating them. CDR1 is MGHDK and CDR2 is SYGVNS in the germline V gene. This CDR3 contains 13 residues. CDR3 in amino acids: CASSPGTGTEAFF. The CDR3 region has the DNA TGTGCCAGCAGTCCTGGCACAGGGACTGAAGCTTTCTTT.

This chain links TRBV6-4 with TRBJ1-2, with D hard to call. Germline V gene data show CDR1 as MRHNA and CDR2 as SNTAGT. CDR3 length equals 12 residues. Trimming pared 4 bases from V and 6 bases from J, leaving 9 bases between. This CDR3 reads CASSVMEHGYTF. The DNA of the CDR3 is TGTGCCAGCAGTGTCATGGAGCATGGCTACACCTTC.

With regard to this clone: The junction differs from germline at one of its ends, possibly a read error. DNA of the CDR3: TGTGCCAGCAGCCCCTCCCAAAGCTCCTATAATTCCCCCCTCCACTTT. Protein: CASSPSQSSYNSPLHF. The chain uses TRBV4-2 and TRBJ1-6; D not resolved. CDR1 is LGHNA, CDR2 YNFKEQ, per germline. The CDR3 spans 16 residues.

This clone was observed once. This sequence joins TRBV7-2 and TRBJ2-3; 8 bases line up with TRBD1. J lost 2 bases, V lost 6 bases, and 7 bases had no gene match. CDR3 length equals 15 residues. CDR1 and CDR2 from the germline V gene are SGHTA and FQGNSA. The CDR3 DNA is TGTGCCAGCAGGCCAGGGGGCGCTTCCACAGATACGCAGTATTTT. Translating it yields CASRPGGASTDTQYF.

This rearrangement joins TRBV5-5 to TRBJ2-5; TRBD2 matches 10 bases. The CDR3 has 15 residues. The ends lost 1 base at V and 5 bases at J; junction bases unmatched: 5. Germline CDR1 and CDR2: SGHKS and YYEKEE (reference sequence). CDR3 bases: TGTGCCAGCAGCTTGACTAGCGGGGAGTTCGAGACCCAGTACTTC. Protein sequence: CASSLTSGEFETQYF.

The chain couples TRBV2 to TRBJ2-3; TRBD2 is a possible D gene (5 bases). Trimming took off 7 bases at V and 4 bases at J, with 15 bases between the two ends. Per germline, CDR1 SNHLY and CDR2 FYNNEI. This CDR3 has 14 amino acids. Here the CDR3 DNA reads TGTGCCAGCATTAAACACTCGGGGTCAGATACGCAGTATTTT. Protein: CASIKHSGSDTQYF.

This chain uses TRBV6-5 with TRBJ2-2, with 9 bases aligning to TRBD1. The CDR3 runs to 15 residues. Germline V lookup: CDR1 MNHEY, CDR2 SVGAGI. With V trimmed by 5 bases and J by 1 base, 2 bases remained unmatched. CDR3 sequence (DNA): TGTGCCAGCAGTCGACAGGGGGGGAACACCGGGGAGCTGTTTTTT. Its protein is CASSRQGGNTGELFF.

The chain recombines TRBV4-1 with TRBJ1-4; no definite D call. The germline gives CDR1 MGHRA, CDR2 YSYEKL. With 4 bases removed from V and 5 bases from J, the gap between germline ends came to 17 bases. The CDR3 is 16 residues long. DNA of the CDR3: TGCGCCAGCAGCCCAGAGCTAGGAGGGTTCAATGAAAAACTGTTTTTT. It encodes CASSPELGGFNEKLFF.

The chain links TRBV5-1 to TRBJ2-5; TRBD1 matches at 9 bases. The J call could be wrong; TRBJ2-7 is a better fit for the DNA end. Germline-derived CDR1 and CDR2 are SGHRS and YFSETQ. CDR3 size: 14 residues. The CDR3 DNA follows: TGCGCCAGCAGCCTCGGGACAGGGAACTACGAGCAGTACTTC. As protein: CASSLGTGNYEQYF.

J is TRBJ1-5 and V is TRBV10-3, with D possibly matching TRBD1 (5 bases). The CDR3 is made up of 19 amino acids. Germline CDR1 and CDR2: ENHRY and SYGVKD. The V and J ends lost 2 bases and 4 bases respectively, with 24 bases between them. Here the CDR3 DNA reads TGTGCCATCAGTGAGGGGGCATTCTTGGAAAGGGGCAGAAATCAGCCCCAGCATTTT. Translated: CAISEGAFLERGRNQPQHF.

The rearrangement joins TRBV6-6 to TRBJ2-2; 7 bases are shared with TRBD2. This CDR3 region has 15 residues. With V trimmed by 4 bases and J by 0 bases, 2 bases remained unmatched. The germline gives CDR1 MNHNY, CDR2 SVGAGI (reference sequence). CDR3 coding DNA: TGTGCCAGCAGTTGGACTAGTTCGAACACCGGGGAGCTGTTTTTT. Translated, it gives CASSWTSSNTGELFF.

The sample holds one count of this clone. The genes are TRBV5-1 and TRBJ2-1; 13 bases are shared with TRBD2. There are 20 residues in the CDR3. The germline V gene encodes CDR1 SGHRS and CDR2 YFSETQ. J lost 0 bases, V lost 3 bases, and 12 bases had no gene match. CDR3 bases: TGCGCCAGCAGCTCCCCCGGGACTAGCGGGGCTCAAAGCTCCTACAATGAGCAGTTCTTC. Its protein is CASSSPGTSGAQSSYNEQFF. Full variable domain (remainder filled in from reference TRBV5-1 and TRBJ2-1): KAGVTQTPRYLIKTRGQQVTLSCSPISGHRSVSWYQQTPGQGLQFLFEYFSETQRNKGNFPGRFSGRQFSNSRSEMNVSTLELGDSALYLCASSSPGTSGAQSSYNEQFFGPGTRLTVL.

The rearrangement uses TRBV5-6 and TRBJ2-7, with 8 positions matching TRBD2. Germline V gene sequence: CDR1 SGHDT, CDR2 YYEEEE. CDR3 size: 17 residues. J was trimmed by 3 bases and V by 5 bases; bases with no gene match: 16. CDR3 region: CASSNIFLTGGYYEQYF. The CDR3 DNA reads TGTGCCAGCAGTAATATTTTTTTGACGGGGGGGTACTACGAGCAGTACTTC. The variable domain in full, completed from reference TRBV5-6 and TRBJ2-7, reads DAGVTQSPTHLIKTRGQQVTLRCSPKSGHDTVSWYQQALGQGPQFIFQYYEEEERQRGNFPDRFSGHQFPNYSSELNVNALLLGDSALYLCASSNIFLTGGYYEQYFGPGTRLTVT.

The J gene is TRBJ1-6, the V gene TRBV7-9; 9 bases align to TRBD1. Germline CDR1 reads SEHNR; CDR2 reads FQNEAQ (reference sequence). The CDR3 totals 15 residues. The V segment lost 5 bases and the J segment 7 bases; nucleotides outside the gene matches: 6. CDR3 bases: TGTGCCAGCAGCCTCCACGGACAGGGGAATTCACCCCTCCACTTT. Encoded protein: CASSLHGQGNSPLHF.

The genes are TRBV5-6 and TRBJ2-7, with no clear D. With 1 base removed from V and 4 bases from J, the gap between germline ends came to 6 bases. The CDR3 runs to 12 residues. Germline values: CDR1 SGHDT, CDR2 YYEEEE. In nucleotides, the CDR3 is TGTGCCAGCAGCTTGAGCGCATACGAGCAGTACTTC. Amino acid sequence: CASSLSAYEQYF.